This paragraph reports one TCR beta chain. This sample was taken from a study of technical replicates of blood from a handful of donors. TCRdb keeps only in-frame clones here, not all; method: immunoSEQ multiplex PCR. The table lists about 89,000 clones, around 96% of them singletons. Germline V gene data show CDR1 as MNHNY and CDR2 as SVGAGI (reference sequence). Unmatched junction bases numbered 9, after V lost 6 bases and J lost 4 bases. CDR3 length equals 15 residues. The TCR originated in a human donor in good health. V is TRBV6-6 and J is TRBJ1-5; TRBD1 matches 7 bases. What was sequenced was T cells isolated from PBMCs. The DNA for the CDR3 is TGTGCCAGCAGCCCCACCAGGACAGGAAATCAGCCCCAGCATTTT. Its translation: CASSPTRTGNQPQHF.